This T cell receptor (beta chain) was recovered during a study of T cells after yellow fever vaccination. The V end lost 2 bases, the J end lost 5 bases, and 18 bases lay between the germline ends. The CDR3 runs to 16 residues. The germline V gene encodes CDR1 SEHNR and CDR2 FQNEAQ (reference sequence). Via MiXCR, TCRdb re-called the 5' RACE reads, giving one row per CDR3 protein. Altogether around 530,000 distinct CDR3 sequences are present, about a sixth being singletons, with the ten largest covering roughly a sixth. With respect to this clonotype: Its antigen is unknown.

Study observations and caveats: Shared CD4/CD8 clonotypes were a small share, likely from convergent recombination. Abundant clonotypes from the bulk population could have been carried over as contaminants into FACS-sorted repertoires. Reappearance after the booster was seen for most primary-vaccination clones, at more than 95% CD4 and more than 80% CD8. Weaker, the secondary response had a peak occurring faster, on day 5 versus 15.

This TCR was recovered from a man between 18 and 35 years old who received the YFV17D yellow fever vaccine. This sequence joins TRBV7-9 and TRBJ2-5, with D uncertain. The starting material was PBMCs, obtained about 5 days after the first yellow fever vaccination. The CDR3 loop reads CASSLTLLDLRETQYF. The DNA of the CDR3 is TGTGCCAGCAGCTTAACTTTGTTGGACCTCCGGGAGACCCAGTACTTC.